This entry features one T cell receptor beta chain sequence. The data belong to a study of cytomegalovirus exposure and HLA in healthy donors. Germline CDR1 and CDR2: MNHNS and SASEGT. The CDR3 covers 14 residues. Losses at the gene ends were 5 bases for V and 5 bases for J; bases not matched to a gene: 6. Primers for the PCR totalled 60 Vbeta and 13 Jbeta. Repertoires were generated with immunoSEQ multiplex PCR, while TCRdb's copy carries only in-frame clones and drops some. The sample includes more than 55,000 clones, 83% of them seen just once. Sequencing input: PBMCs. This rearrangement joins TRBV6-1 to TRBJ2-5, with 9 bases matching TRBD1. This clonotype was sampled from a human donor in good health. CDR3 loop: CASSIQGAGETQYF. As DNA, the CDR3 is TGTGCCAGCAGTATACAGGGGGCAGGGGAGACCCAGTACTTC.